This T cell receptor beta chain emerged from a study of blood T cell repertoires in COVID-19. This clone was seen at least ten times. The germline V gene encodes CDR1 MGHRA and CDR2 YSYEKL. This CDR3 is built from 16 residues. Trimming removed 0 bases from V and 0 bases from J, with 10 bases in between. TCRdb's table, derived via immunoSEQ multiplex PCR, lists solely in-frame clones and lacks some. The sample lists under 350,000 clones, 80% to 90% occurring once. Participant ages covered about 18 to 100 years across 24 US areas. Cohort assignment relied on participant-reported clinical history. The source is a middle-aged woman with acute COVID-19. The chain combines TRBV4-1 with TRBJ2-3; tentative D call: TRBD1 (5 bases). Source material: PBMCs or T cells enriched from blood (not recorded which). The chain's CDR3 is CASSQESTVSTDTQYF. CDR3 nucleotides: TGCGCCAGCAGCCAAGAATCGACAGTTAGCACAGATACGCAGTATTTT.